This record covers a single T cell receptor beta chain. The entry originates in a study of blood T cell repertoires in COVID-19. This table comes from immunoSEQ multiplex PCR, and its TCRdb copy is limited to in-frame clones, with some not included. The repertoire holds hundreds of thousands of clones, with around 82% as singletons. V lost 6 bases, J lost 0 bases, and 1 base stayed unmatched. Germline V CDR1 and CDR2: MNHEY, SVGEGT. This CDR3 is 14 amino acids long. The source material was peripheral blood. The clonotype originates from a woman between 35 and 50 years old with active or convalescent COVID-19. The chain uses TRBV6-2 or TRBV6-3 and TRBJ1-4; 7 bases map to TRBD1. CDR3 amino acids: CASSGTATNEKLFF. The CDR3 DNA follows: TGTGCCAGCAGCGGGACAGCAACTAATGAAAAACTGTTTTTT.